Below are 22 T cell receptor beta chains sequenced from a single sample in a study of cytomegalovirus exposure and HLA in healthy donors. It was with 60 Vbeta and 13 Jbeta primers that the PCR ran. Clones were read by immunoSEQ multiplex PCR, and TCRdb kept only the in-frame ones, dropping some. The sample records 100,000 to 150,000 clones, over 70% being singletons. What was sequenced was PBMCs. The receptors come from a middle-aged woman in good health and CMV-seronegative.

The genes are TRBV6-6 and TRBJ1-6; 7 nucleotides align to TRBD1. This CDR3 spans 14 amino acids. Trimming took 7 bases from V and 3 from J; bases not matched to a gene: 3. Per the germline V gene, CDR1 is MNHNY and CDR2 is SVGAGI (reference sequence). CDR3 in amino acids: CASTGDSYNSPLHF. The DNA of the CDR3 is TGTGCCAGCACCGGGGACAGCTATAATTCACCCCTCCACTTT.

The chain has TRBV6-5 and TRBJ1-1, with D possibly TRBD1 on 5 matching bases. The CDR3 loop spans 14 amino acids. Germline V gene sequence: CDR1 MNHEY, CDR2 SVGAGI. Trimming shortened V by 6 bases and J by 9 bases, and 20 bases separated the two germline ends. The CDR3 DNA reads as TGTGCCAGCAGGGGGTCTGGGGCGGCAGCCCAAGCTTTCTTT. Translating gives CASRGSGAAAQAFF.

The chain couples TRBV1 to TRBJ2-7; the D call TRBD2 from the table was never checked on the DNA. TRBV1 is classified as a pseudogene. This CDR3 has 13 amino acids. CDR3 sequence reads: CTTGAGRTYEQYF. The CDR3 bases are TGCACCACTGGAGCGGGTAGAACCTACGAGCAGTACTTC.

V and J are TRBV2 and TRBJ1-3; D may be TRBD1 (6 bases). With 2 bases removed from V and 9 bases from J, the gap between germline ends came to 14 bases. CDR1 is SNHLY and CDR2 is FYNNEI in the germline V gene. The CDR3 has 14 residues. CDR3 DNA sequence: TGTGCCAGCAGTGAATTGCAGGGGAGTACCACCATATATTTT. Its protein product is CASSELQGSTTIYF.

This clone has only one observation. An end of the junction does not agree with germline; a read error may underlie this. The CDR3 DNA reads TGTGCCACACGCGGGGGAGGGGCCAACGGCCTGACTTTC. Its translation: CATRGGGANGLTF. The chain carries TRBV28 and TRBJ2-6; TRBD2 matches at 7 bases. Per germline, CDR1 MDHEN and CDR2 SYDVKM. The CDR3 runs to 13 residues.

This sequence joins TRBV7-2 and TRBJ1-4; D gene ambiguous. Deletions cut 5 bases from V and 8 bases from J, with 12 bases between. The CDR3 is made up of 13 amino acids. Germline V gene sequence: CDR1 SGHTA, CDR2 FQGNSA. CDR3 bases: TGTGCCAGCAGCCTACTCAGGAACGAAAAACTGTTTTTT. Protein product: CASSLLRNEKLFF.

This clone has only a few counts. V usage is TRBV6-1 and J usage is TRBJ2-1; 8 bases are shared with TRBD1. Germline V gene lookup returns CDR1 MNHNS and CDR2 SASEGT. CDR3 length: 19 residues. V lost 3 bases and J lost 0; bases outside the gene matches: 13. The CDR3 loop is CASSDVGQGFVASYNEQFF. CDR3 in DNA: TGTGCCAGCAGTGATGTTGGACAGGGTTTCGTAGCCTCCTACAATGAGCAGTTCTTC.

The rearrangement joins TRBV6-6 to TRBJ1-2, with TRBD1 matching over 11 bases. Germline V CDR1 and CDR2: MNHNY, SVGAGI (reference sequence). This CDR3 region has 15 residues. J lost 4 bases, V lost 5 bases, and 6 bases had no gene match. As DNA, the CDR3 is TGTGCCAGCAGTCGGACAGGGGGCGAAAGCTATGGCTACACCTTC. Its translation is CASSRTGGESYGYTF.

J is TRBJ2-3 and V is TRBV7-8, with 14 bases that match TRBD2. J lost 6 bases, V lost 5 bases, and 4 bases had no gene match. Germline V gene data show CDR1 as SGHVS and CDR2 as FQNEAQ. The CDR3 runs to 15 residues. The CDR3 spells CASSLTSGGGDTQYF. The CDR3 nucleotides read TGTGCCAGCAGCCTGACTAGCGGGGGGGGCGATACGCAGTATTTT.

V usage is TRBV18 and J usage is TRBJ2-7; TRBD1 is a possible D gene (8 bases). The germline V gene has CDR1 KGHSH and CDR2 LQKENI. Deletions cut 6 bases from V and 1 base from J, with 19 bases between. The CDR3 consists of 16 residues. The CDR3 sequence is CASSQIGQGGSYEQYF. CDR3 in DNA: TGTGCCAGCTCTCAAATCGGACAGGGAGGGTCCTACGAGCAGTACTTC.

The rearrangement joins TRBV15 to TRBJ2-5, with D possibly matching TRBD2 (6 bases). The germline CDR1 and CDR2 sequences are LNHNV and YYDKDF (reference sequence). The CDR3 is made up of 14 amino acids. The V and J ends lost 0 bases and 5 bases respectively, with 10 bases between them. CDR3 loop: CATSRDGGGETQYF. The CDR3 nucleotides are TGTGCCACCAGCAGAGATGGGGGAGGCGAGACCCAGTACTTC.

The CDR3 protein is CASTNDLLAYEQFF. In DNA form, the CDR3 reads TGTGCCAGCACTAATGACTTACTGGCCTATGAGCAGTTCTTC. The chain joins TRBV6-5 to TRBJ2-1; D gene uncertain. Looked up from germline, CDR1 is MNHEY and CDR2 is SVGAGI. Trimming left V 7 bases short and J 8 bases short, with 18 bases between. The CDR3 sequence is 14 residues long.

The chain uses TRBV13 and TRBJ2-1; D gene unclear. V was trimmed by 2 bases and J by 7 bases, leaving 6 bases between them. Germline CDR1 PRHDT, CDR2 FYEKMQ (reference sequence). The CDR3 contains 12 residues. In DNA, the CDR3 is TGTGCCAGCAGCTTAATCTTAAATGAGCAGTTCTTC. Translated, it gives CASSLILNEQFF.

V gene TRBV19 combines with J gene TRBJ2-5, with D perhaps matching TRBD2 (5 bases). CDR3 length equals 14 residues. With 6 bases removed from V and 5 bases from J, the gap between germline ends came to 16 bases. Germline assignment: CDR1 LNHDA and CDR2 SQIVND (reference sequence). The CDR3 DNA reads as TGTGCCAGTAGCGTTCAAGTGCCGGGGGAGACCCAGTACTTC. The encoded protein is CASSVQVPGETQYF.

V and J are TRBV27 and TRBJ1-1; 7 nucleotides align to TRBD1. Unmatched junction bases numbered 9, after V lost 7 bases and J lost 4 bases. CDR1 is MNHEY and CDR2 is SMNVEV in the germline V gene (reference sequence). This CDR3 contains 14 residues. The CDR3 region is CASTLVPGGTEAFF. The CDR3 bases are TGTGCCAGCACCCTAGTCCCAGGGGGCACTGAAGCTTTCTTT.

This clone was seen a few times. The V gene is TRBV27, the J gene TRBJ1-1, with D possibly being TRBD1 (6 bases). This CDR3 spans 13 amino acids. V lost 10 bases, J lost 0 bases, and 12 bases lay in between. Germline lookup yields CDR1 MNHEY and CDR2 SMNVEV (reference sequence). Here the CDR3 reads CANLTGLNTEAFF. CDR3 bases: TGTGCCAACCTGACAGGACTGAACACTGAAGCTTTCTTT.

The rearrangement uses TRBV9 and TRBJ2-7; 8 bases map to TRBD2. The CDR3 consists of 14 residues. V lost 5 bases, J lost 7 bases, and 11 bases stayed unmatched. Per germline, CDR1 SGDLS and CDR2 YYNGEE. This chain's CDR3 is CASSATSVVREQYF. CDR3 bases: TGTGCCAGCAGTGCGACTAGCGTGGTTCGGGAGCAGTACTTC.

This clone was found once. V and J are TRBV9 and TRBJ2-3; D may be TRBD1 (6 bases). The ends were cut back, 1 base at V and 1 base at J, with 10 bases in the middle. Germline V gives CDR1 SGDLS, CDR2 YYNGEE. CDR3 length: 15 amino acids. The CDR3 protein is CASSVLGGGTDTQYF. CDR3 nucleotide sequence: TGTGCCAGCAGCGTATTAGGGGGAGGCACAGATACGCAGTATTTT.

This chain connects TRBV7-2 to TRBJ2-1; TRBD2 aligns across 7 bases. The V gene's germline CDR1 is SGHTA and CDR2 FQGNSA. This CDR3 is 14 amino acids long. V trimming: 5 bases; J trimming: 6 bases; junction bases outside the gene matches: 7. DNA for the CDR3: TGTGCCAGCAGCCCGGTGGGGGGGGGCAATGAGCAGTTCTTC. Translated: CASSPVGGGNEQFF.

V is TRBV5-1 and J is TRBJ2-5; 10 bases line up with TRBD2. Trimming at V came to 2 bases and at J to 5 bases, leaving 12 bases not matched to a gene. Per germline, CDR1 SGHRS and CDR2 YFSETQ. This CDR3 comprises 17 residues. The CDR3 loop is CASSFQPPAGGPETQYF. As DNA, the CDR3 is TGCGCCAGCAGCTTTCAGCCGCCAGCGGGGGGGCCGGAGACCCAGTACTTC.

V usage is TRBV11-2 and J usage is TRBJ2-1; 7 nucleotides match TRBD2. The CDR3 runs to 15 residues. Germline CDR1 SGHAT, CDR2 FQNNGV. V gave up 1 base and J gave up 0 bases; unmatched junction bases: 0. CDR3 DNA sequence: TGTGCCAGCAGCTTAGGCGGGAGCTCCTACAATGAGCAGTTCTTC. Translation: CASSLGGSSYNEQFF.

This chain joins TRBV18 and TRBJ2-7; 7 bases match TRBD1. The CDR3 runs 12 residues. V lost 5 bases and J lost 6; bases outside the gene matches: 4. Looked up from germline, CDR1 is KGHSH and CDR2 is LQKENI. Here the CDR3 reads CASSRTGAEQYF. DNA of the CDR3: TGTGCCAGCTCAAGGACAGGCGCCGAGCAGTACTTC. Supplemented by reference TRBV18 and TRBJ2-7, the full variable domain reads NAGVMQNPRHLVRRRGQEARLRCSPMKGHSHVYWYRQLPEEGLKFMVYLQKENIIDESGMPKERFSAEFPKEGPSILRIQQVVRGDSAAYFCASSRTGAEQYFGPGTRLTVT.